This TCR beta chain derives from a study of T cells after yellow fever vaccination. The V end lost 6 bases, the J end lost 2 bases, and 17 bases lay between the germline ends. The CDR3 runs to 16 residues. Per the germline V gene, CDR1 is MNHEY and CDR2 is SVGEGT. TCRdb used MiXCR to reprocess the 5' RACE reads, holding one entry per CDR3 protein. The table records around 600,000 distinct CDR3 sequences, 9% to 15% of them present only once. This receptor was identified in a man aged 30 to 45 who received the YFV17D yellow fever vaccine. The source was PBMCs, collected on the day of the yellow fever booster vaccination. V and J are TRBV6-2 or TRBV6-3 and TRBJ2-1, with a possible D match to TRBD1 (5 bases). The CDR3 region is CASRGSQGPPYNEQFF. CDR3 DNA: TGTGCCAGCAGGGGAAGCCAGGGTCCACCCTACAATGAGCAGTTCTTC.